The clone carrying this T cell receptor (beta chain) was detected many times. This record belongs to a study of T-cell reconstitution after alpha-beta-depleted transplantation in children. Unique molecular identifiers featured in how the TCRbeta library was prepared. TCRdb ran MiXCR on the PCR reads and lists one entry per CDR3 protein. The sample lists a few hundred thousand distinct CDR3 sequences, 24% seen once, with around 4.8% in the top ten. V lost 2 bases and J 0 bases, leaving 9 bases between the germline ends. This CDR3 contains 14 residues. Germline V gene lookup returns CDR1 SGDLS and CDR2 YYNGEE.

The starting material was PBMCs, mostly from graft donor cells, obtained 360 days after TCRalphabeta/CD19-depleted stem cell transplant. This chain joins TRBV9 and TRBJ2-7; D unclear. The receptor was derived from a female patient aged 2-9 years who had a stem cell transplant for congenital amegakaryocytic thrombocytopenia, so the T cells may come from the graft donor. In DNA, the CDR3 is TGTGCCAGCAGCGTGTCTAAGGACTCCTACGAGCAGTACTTC. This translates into CASSVSKDSYEQYF.